A selection of T cell receptor beta chains follows, all from one sample in a study of T cell responses to AZD1222 COVID-19 vaccine. Some clones are missing from TCRdb's copy, which holds only in-frame ones; the method was immunoSEQ multiplex PCR. Counted here are tens of thousands of clones, about 91% occurring once; the ten biggest clones make up about 5%. The material sequenced was peripheral blood, taken on day 0 of AZD1222 vaccination. These receptors all stem from an adult in good health. Each CDR3 is given with its conserved first and last residue.

J gene: TRBJ2-1
V gene: TRBV15
CDR3 length: 16
CDR3 protein: CATSTPGLNPYNEQFF

J gene: TRBJ2-7
V gene: TRBV5-4
CDR3 length: 16
CDR3 protein: CASSREPGQGSYEQYF

J gene: TRBJ1-3
V gene: TRBV12-3/TRBV12-4
CDR3 length: 12
CDR3 protein: CASSLQGSAIYF

J gene: TRBJ2-7
V gene: TRBV27
CDR3 length: 14
CDR3 protein: CASRDVSGLYEQYF

J gene: TRBJ1-2
V gene: TRBV28
CDR3 length: 11
CDR3 protein: CASSLSYGYTF

J gene: TRBJ1-4
V gene: TRBV18
CDR3 length: 15
CDR3 protein: CASSPGPETNEKLFF

J gene: TRBJ2-7
V gene: TRBV6-5
CDR3 length: 15
CDR3 protein: CASSPMTSGRAEQYF

J gene: TRBJ2-7
V gene: TRBV28
CDR3 length: 13
CDR3 protein: CASIRQGGYEQYF

J gene: TRBJ2-3
V gene: TRBV7-2
CDR3 length: 16
CDR3 protein: CASTLRASARTDTQYF

J gene: TRBJ2-2
V gene: TRBV7-7
CDR3 length: 16
CDR3 protein: CASSLNDRGRTGELFF

J gene: TRBJ1-1
V gene: TRBV24-1
CDR3 length: 15
CDR3 protein: CATSDARGPGTEAFF

J gene: TRBJ2-3
V gene: TRBV12-5
CDR3 length: 13
CDR3 protein: CASGLPGTDTQYF